This entry is about one TCR beta chain. Uncontrolled infection, other autoimmune disease, pregnancy or lactation barred patients from enrollment. The data stem from a study of T cells in Graves' hyperthyroidism and ophthalmopathy. Using RNA transcripts as the source, TCR beta CDR3 regions were amplified. A set of HTBI primers served as the primers for a first-round RT-PCR of the TCR CDR3. Via MiXCR, TCRdb re-called the multiplex PCR reads, giving one row per CDR3 protein. The data contain 550,000 to 850,000 distinct CDR3 sequences, around 20% of them singletons. The sequence derives from a woman aged 50 to 60 with Graves' hyperthyroidism that later progressed to Graves' ophthalmopathy. Sequencing was carried out using blood.

The CDR3 protein is CATNLDRLSTDTQYF. The CDR3 coding sequence is TGTGCCACCAACCTGGACAGGCTCAGCACAGATACGCAGTATTTT. The V and J genes are TRBV15 and TRBJ2-3; TRBD1 matches at 7 bases. The J segment lost 0 bases and the V segment lost 7 bases, leaving 7 bases of the junction unmatched. CDR3 length: 15 residues. Looked up from germline, CDR1 is LNHNV and CDR2 is YYDKDF (reference sequence).